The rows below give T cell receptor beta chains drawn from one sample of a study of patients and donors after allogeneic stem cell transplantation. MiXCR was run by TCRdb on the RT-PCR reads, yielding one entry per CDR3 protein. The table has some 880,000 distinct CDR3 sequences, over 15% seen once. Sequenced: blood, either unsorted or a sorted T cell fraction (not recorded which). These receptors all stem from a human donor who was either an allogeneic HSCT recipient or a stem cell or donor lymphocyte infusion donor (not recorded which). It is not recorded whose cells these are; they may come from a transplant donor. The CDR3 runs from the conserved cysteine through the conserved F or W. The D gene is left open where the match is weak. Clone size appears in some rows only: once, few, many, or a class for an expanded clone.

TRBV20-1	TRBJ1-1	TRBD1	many	CSSKGGAGPNTEAFF	TGCAGCTCAAAAGGGGGCGCGGGTCCGAACACTGAAGCTTTCTTT
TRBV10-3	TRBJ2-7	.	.	CAISGLAGNNYYEQYF	TGTGCCATCAGTGGCCTGGCGGGGAATAACTACTACGAGCAGTACTTC
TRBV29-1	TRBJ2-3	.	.	CSVEPTDAPTDTQYF	TGCAGCGTTGAACCCACGGACGCCCCCACAGATACGCAGTATTTT
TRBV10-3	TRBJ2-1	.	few	CAISFSQVGYNEQFF	TGTGCCATCAGCTTCTCCCAGGTGGGTTACAATGAGCAGTTCTTC
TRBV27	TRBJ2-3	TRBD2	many	CASSSLAGGTDTQYF	TGTGCCAGCAGTTCCCTAGCGGGGGGCACAGATACGCAGTATTTT
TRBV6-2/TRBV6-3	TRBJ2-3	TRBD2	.	CASSYSTAGGDTDTQYF	TGTGCCAGCAGTTACTCGACTGCGGGGGGGGACACAGATACGCAGTATTTT
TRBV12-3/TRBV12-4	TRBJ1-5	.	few	CASSKDTLNQPQHF	TGTGCCAGCAGCAAGGACACTCTCAATCAGCCCCAGCATTTT
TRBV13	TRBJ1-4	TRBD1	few	CASSPQGAPNEKLFF	TGTGCCAGCAGCCCACAGGGGGCGCCCAATGAAAAACTGTTTTTT
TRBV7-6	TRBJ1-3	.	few	CASSPGTSSGNTIYF	TGTGCCAGCAGTCCCGGGACATCCTCTGGAAACACCATATATTTT
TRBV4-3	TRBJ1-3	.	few	CASSQEDSSGNTIYF	TGCGCCAGCAGCCAAGAAGACAGCTCTGGAAACACCATATATTTT
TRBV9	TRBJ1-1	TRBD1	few	CASSVALGQAFF	TGTGCCAGCAGCGTAGCTTTGGGACAGGCTTTCTTT
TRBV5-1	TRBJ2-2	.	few	CASSPPGRGYTGELFF	TGCGCCAGCAGCCCGCCCGGTCGGGGGTACACCGGGGAGCTGTTTTTT
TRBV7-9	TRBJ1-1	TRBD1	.	CASGDRVRTEAFF	TGTGCCAGCGGGGACAGGGTCCGCACTGAAGCTTTCTTT
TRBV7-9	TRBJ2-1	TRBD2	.	CASSHGLAAYNEQFF	TGTGCCAGCAGCCACGGACTAGCGGCATACAATGAGCAGTTCTTC
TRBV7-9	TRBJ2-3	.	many	CASSRTTDTQYF	TGTGCCAGCAGCCGGACCACAGATACGCAGTATTTT
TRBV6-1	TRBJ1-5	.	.	CASRRGSFNQPQHF	TGTGCCAGCAGAAGAGGCAGCTTCAATCAGCCCCAGCATTTT
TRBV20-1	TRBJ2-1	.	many	CSARPDPDNEQFF	TGCAGTGCTAGACCTGACCCGGACAATGAGCAGTTCTTC
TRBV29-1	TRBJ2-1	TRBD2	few	CSVGTSGFSYNEQFF	TGCAGCGTTGGGACTAGCGGGTTCTCCTACAATGAGCAGTTCTTC
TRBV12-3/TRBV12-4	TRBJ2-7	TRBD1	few	CASSFSPPTGPSYEQYF	TGTGCCAGCAGTTTTAGCCCGCCGACAGGGCCCTCCTACGAGCAGTACTTC
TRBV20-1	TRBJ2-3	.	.	CSASPIATTTGTDTQYF	TGCAGTGCTAGCCCCATAGCGACTACCACGGGCACAGATACGCAGTATTTT
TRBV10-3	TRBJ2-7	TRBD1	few	CATMGRQGAVYEQYF	TGTGCCACGATGGGTAGACAGGGGGCCGTTTACGAGCAGTACTTC
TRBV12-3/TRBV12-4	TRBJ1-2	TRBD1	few	CASSLVPDNRGYGYTF	TGTGCCAGCAGTCTAGTTCCGGACAACAGGGGCTATGGCTACACCTTC
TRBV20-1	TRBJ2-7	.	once	CSAKRRYEQYF	TGCAGTGCTAAAAGACGGTACGAGCAGTACTTC
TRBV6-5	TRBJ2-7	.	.	CASSYSWAGSAEQYF	TGTGCCAGCAGTTACTCGTGGGCGGGTTCAGCCGAGCAGTACTTC
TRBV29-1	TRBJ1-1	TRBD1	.	CSALDGGGRSTEAFF	TGCAGCGCACTCGATGGAGGGGGCCGAAGTACTGAAGCTTTCTTT
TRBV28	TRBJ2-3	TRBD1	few	CASSSTGGGLDTQYF	TGTGCCAGCAGCTCCACAGGGGGCGGGTTAGATACGCAGTATTTT
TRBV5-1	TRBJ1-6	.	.	CASRRDLGNSPLHF	TGCGCCAGCAGAAGGGACTTGGGGAATTCACCCCTCCACTTT
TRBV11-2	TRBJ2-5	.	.	CASSSFESAQETQYF	TGTGCCAGCAGCTCGTTCGAGTCGGCCCAAGAGACCCAGTACTTC
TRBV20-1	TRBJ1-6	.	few	CSASSLNSPLHF	TGCAGTGCTAGTAGCCTGAATTCACCCCTCCACTTT
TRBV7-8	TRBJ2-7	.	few	CASSLAAGYNYEQYF	TGTGCCAGCAGCTTAGCGGCAGGGTACAACTACGAGCAGTACTTC
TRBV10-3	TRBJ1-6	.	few	CAISEVRREISPLHF	TGTGCCATCAGTGAAGTTCGACGGGAGATTTCACCCCTCCACTTT
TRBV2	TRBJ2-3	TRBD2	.	CASSAMGGYNTDTQYF	TGTGCCAGCAGCGCCATGGGGGGGTACAACACAGATACGCAGTATTTT
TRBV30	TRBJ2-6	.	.	CAWSVKSTSGANVLTF	TGTGCCTGGAGTGTAAAGTCAACCTCTGGGGCCAACGTCCTGACTTTC
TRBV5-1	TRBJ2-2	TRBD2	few	CASSLGSGLPNTGELFF	TGCGCCAGCAGCTTGGGTAGCGGGCTCCCGAACACCGGGGAGCTGTTTTTT
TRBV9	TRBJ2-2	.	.	CASSVVGGPGELFF	TGTGCCAGCAGCGTAGTGGGGGGCCCCGGGGAGCTGTTTTTT
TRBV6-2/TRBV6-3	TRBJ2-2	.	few	CASYWVGGRHTGELFF	TGTGCCAGCTACTGGGTCGGGGGCAGGCACACCGGGGAGCTGTTTTTT
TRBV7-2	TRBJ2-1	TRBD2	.	CASSLVIGLAGDEQFF	TGTGCCAGCAGCTTAGTAATAGGACTAGCGGGAGATGAGCAGTTCTTC
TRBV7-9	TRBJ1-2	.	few	CASSPTTFINYGYTF	TGTGCCAGCAGCCCCACGACATTTATTAACTATGGCTACACCTTC
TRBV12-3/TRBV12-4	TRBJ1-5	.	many	CASSLTGYSNQPQHF	TGCGCCAGCAGCCTTACAGGTTATAGCAATCAGCCCCAGCATTTT
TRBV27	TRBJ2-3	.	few	CASSSVGRTDTQYF	TGTGCCAGCTCCTCCGTGGGCCGGACCGATACGCAGTATTTT
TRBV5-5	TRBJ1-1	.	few	CASSPDRGGEAFF	TGTGCCAGCAGCCCAGACCGGGGAGGTGAAGCTTTCTTT
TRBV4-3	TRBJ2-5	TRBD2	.	CASSQGSGSGGPQETQYF	TGCGCCAGCAGCCAAGGAAGCGGGAGCGGGGGCCCACAAGAGACCCAGTACTTC